Described below is a single T cell receptor (beta chain) sequence and its context. As yet, its antigen is unknown. Other DNA sequences in this sample translate to the same CDR3. The data belong to a study of T cell responses to AZD1222 COVID-19 vaccine. Broader study findings: Compared with day 0, the breadth and depth of the Spike-specific TCR repertoire rose significantly after two doses of AZD1222.

CDR1 SEHNR and CDR2 FQNEAQ come from the germline V gene (reference sequence). V lost 2 bases to trimming and J lost 4 bases, with 6 bases between them. This CDR3 is built from 12 residues. The protocol was immunoSEQ multiplex PCR, while the TCRdb copy is restricted to in-frame clones and leaves out a portion. The sample includes 150,000 to 200,000 clones, 87% of them seen just once. The chain is built from TRBV7-9 and TRBJ2-7, with D perhaps matching TRBD1 (6 bases). The origin of this receptor is an adult in good health. The sample was peripheral blood, taken on day 0 of AZD1222 vaccination. The CDR3 protein is CASSLTGYEQYF. CDR3 sequence (DNA): TGTGCCAGCAGCTTAACAGGGTACGAGCAGTACTTC.